This T cell receptor (beta chain) was captured in a study of a mutant IDH1 vaccine in newly diagnosed glioma. Study-wide context: Once 4-6 weeks had passed after radiotherapy alone, vaccination started, or it started with temozolomide cycles. Earlier treatment was radiotherapy, temozolomide, or both, with most getting both. Study-wide findings and caveats: There seemed to be no relation between pseudoprogression and changes in top peripheral T cell clonotypes.

The CDR3 is 19 amino acids. Germline CDR1 reads SGHAT; CDR2 reads FQNNGV. V lost 5 bases to trimming and J lost 4 bases, with 27 bases between them. Time point of the sample: week 35, safety follow-up. Every single dose of the vaccine, 300 ug of mutant IDH1 20-mer peptide, came with topical imiquimod. Donors' newly diagnosed IDH1-mutant WHO grade 3 or 4 astrocytomas lacked nuclear ATRX. On this clone itself: Its matching antigen is unknown.

Assay used: immunoSEQ multiplex PCR; TCRdb lists only in-frame clones, some missing. The repertoire holds tens of thousands of clones, with around 94% as singletons. The chain couples TRBV11-2 to TRBJ1-3, with D possibly matching TRBD1 (5 bases). This clonotype was obtained from a man aged 45 to 65 with glioma. Source: PBMCs, taken from a glioma patient whose treatment included an IDH1 peptide vaccine. In nucleotides, the CDR3 is TGTGCCAGCAGCCCCTACCACAACTTGGGCAGGGCGAGAGGAAACACCATATATTTT. This gives the protein CASSPYHNLGRARGNTIYF.